The T cell receptor (beta chain) under discussion was sequenced for a study of spatial heterogeneity in lung cancer (dated by TCRdb to about 2019). In the study overall: Beta-chain transcripts were consistently detected in greater numbers than alpha-chain transcripts, which likely reflected higher beta-chain transcript abundance. At surgery, both alpha and beta chains were TCR-sequenced in some 220 tumor regions, some 64 matched nontumor lung samples and 56 PBMC samples. Nonsynonymous mutation counts, determined by whole-exome sequencing of tumor tissue, were related to TCR repertoire features. In non-small cell lung cancer, the study made a quantitative comparison of TCR alpha and beta repertoires among multiple tumor regions, matched nontumor lung and blood. In the raw uncorrected reads, each unique combination of TCR and UMI appeared on average more than ten times.

Receptor libraries were prepared by 5' RACE. Reads for this sample came from a NextSeq 500. In the TCR library protocol, a unique molecular identifier was attached to each TCR cDNA molecule so that PCR and sequencing errors could be corrected. Regarding the original processing steps: Decombinator tools were used for TCR identification, UMI-based error correction and CDR3 extraction. Expanded TCRs were defined as those above a frequency of 2 per 1,000, corresponding to the top 1% of the tumor frequency distribution. Each repertoire was subsampled 100 times to 5,000 TCRs, after which Renyi diversity was computed with the R vegan package. CDR3 similarity networks were constructed using string-kernel similarity of amino acid triplets, with links drawn between CDR3s whose pairwise similarity was above 0.82. TCRdb trimmed public reads at Q25 via fastp, called clones via MiXCR and kept in-frame beta chains. Each CDR3 protein appears once, grouped with its most common genes and DNA. These V and J calls rely on TCRdb rather than the paper's analysis. For this sample the table gives over 1,000 distinct CDR3 sequences, of which roughly 12% were detected only once. In total, the top ten clones hold 9.5% to 12% of the sample.

What the work shows at the level of the full study, not this receptor alone: Confirming at a functional level the hypothesis that regional TCRs recognize regional mutations was considered to require additional single-cell paired TCR alpha and beta sequencing.

The CDR3 starts with the cysteine, ends with the phenylalanine, and has 14 residues. This entry keeps only the CDR3 DNA: 42 bases, framed from base 1. V lost 0 bases and J lost 3 bases; the stretch between them is 10 bases long. Reading the germline V gene gives CDR1 SGHRS and CDR2 YFSETQ. The sample's time point label is to be understood as: sample taken at primary tumor resection. Samples were obtained from about 69 patients with early-stage, untreated non-small cell lung cancer from the lung TRACERx cohort. Whole RNA extracted from tumor and nontumor lung tissue, or from cryopreserved PBMC samples, was used for TCR sequencing without cell sorting. A patient was chosen for TCR sequencing only when enough RNA was available from at least two tumor regions. Before being selected, tumor and adjacent nontumor lung specimens were reviewed by a lung pathologist. This clonotype is large (0.1 to 1%) in its sample. The antigen it binds to is not known. The sample holds no much larger clone one base away, and base qualities are not on file. Within a library made for alpha chains, this beta chain is off target, and its count is uninformative.

This sequence originates from a female donor with early-stage non-small cell lung cancer. The sequenced sample was normal lung tissue next to the tumor, obtained at surgery. The chain is assembled from TRBV5-1 and TRBJ2-7; TRBD1 is possibly the D segment (5 matching bases). The DNA reads TGCGCCAGCAGCTTGGCCTGGGGCAACTACGAGCAGTACTTC. It codes for CASSLAWGNYEQYF.